One T cell receptor (beta chain) is described in this entry. The antigen remains unidentified. Regarding donors, all were healthy bone marrow donors. 13 Jbeta primers and 60 Vbeta primers were used for the PCR. Clones were read by immunoSEQ multiplex PCR, and TCRdb kept only the in-frame ones, dropping some. The table includes 95,000 to 150,000 clones, more than 55% detected once. The sample is drawn from a study of cytomegalovirus exposure and HLA in healthy donors. Study findings and constraints: Segments of the TCR beta V type were, in most cases, productive about 87% or about 30% of the time in an earlier analysis.

Trimming took off 3 bases at V and 5 bases at J, with 10 bases between the two ends. The CDR3 loop spans 13 amino acids. Germline V gene data show CDR1 as LNHDA and CDR2 as SQIVND (reference sequence). The J gene is TRBJ2-5, the V gene TRBV19; possibly TRBD2 for D (5 bases). The clonotype was recovered from a man aged 18-30 years in good health and CMV-seronegative. Sequenced input: PBMCs. CDR3 DNA: TGTGCCAGTAGTATTGGCGGGTGGGAGACCCAGTACTTC. Protein product: CASSIGGWETQYF.